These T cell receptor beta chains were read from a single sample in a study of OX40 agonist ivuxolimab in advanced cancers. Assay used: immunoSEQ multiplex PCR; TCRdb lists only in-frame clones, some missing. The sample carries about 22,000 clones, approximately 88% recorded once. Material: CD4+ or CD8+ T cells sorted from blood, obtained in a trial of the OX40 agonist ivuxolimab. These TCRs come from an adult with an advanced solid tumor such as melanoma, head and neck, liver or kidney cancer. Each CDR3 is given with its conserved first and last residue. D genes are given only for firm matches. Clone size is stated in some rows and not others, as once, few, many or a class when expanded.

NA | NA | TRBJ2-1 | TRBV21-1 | CASSSPAGGTPYNEQFF | TGTGCCAGCAGCTCCCCCGCCGGCGGGACACCCTACAATGAGCAGTTCTTC
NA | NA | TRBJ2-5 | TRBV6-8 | CASIQGLSYQETQYF | TGTGCCAGCATTCAGGGGCTATCGTACCAAGAGACCCAGTACTTC
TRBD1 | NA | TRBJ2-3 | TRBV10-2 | CASSENRGMTDTQYF | TGCGCCAGCAGTGAGAACAGGGGAATGACAGATACGCAGTATTTT
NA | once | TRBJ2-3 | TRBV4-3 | CASSQEGDLAGTDTQYF | TGCGCCAGCAGCCAAGAAGGAGACTTAGCAGGCACAGATACGCAGTATTTT
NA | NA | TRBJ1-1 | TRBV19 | CASTTRGAGTEAFF | TGTGCCAGTACCACTCGGGGGGCGGGCACTGAAGCTTTCTTT
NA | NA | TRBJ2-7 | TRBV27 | CASSLSVGDQGYEQYF | TGTGCCAGCAGTTTATCGGTCGGGGATCAGGGGTACGAGCAGTACTTC
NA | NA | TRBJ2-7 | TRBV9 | CASSPTGQTYTYEQYF | TGTGCCAGCAGCCCCACAGGGCAGACCTACACCTACGAGCAGTACTTC
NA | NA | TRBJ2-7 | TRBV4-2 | CASSQEDGRTSSYEQYF | TGTGCCAGCAGCCAAGAGGATGGCAGGACAAGCTCCTACGAGCAGTACTTC
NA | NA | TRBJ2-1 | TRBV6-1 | CASSELGGYNEQFF | TGTGCCAGCAGTGAATTGGGCGGTTACAATGAGCAGTTCTTC
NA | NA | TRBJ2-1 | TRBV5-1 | CASSLEAWDNNEQFF | TGCGCCAGCAGCTTGGAGGCTTGGGACAACAATGAGCAGTTCTTC
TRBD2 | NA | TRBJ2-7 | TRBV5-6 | CASSFGGSYEQYF | TGTGCCAGCAGCTTCGGGGGGTCCTACGAGCAGTACTTC
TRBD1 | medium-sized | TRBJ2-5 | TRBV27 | CASSLGQGKDQYF | TGTGCCAGCAGTCTCGGACAGGGGAAGGACCAGTACTTC
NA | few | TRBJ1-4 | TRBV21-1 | CASSKGQGPNEKLFF | TGTGCCAGCAGCAAAGGCCAGGGACCTAATGAAAAACTGTTTTTT
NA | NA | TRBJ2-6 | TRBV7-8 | CASSLSIGPHSGANVLTF | TGTGCCAGCAGCTTAAGTATAGGACCGCACTCTGGGGCCAACGTCCTGACTTTC
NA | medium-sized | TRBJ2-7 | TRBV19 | CASTGTRYEQYF | TGTGCCAGTACGGGTACAAGGTACGAGCAGTACTTC
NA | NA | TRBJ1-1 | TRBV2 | CASKAGFEAFF | TGTGCCAGCAAGGCGGGATTTGAAGCTTTCTTT
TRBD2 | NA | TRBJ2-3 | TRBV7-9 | CASSFGLAGPLTDTQYF | TGTGCCAGCAGCTTTGGACTAGCGGGCCCGCTCACAGATACGCAGTATTTT
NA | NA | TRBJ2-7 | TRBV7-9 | CASSQGSNSYEQYF | TGCGCCAGCAGCCAGGGAAGTAACTCCTACGAGCAGTACTTC
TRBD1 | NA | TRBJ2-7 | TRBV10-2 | CASSGDSSYEQYF | TGCGCCAGCAGTGGGGACAGCTCCTACGAGCAGTACTTC
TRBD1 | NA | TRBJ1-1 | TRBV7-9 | CASSPRQGERDTEAFF | TGTGCCAGCAGCCCTCGACAGGGGGAGAGGGATACTGAAGCTTTCTTT
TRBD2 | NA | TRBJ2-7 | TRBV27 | CASSLGASGRATYEQYF | TGTGCCAGCAGTTTAGGGGCTAGCGGGAGGGCCACCTACGAGCAGTACTTC
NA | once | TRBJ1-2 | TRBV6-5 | CASSYYRGSYGYTF | TGTGCCAGCAGTTATTATCGGGGGTCATATGGCTACACCTTC
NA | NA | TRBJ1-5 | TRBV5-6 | CASSLGNQPQHF | TGTGCCAGCAGCTTAGGGAACCAGCCCCAGCATTTT
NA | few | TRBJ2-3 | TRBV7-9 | CASSPPWRALYF | TGTGCCAGCAGCCCCCCGTGGAGGGCCTTGTATTTT
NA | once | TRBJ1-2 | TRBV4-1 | CASSQVQAYYGYTF | TGCGCCAGCAGCCAAGTCCAGGCCTACTATGGCTACACCTTC
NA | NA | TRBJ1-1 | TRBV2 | CASIGATEAFF | TGTGCCAGCATTGGCGCCACTGAAGCTTTCTTT
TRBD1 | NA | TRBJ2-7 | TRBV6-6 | CASSSTGTDLEQYF | TGTGCCAGCAGTTCAACCGGGACAGACCTCGAGCAGTACTTC
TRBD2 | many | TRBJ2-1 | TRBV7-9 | CASSLAGTSGYNEQFF | TGTGCCAGCAGCTTAGCGGGGACTAGCGGTTACAATGAGCAGTTCTTC
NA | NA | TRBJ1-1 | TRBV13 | CASSETGNTEAFF | TGTGCCAGCAGCGAGACAGGGAACACTGAAGCTTTCTTT
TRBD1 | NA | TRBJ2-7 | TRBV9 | CASSVGQTGTGVEQYF | TGTGCCAGCAGCGTAGGACAAACCGGGACAGGGGTCGAGCAGTACTTC
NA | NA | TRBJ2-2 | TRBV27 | CASSPPNTGELFF | TGTGCCAGCAGTCCCCCCAACACCGGGGAGCTGTTTTTT
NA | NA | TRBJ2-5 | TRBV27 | CASTVGETQYF | TGTGCCAGCACCGTGGGAGAGACCCAGTACTTC
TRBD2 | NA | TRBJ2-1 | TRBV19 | CAPALAGVYNEQFF | TGTGCCCCTGCGCTAGCGGGGGTCTACAATGAGCAGTTCTTC
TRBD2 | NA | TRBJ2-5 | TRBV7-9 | CASSPQKGLAKETQYF | TGTGCCAGCAGCCCCCAGAAGGGACTAGCCAAAGAGACCCAGTACTTC
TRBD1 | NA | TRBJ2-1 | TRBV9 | CASSVGGTGGSIEQFF | TGTGCCAGCAGCGTAGGCGGGACAGGGGGAAGTATTGAGCAGTTCTTC
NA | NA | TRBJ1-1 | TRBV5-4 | CASSLMTNTEAFF | TGTGCCAGCAGCTTGATGACCAACACTGAAGCTTTCTTT
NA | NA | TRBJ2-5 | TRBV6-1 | CASSELDGQETQYF | TGTGCCAGCAGTGAACTCGACGGTCAAGAGACCCAGTACTTC
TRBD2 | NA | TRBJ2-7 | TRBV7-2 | CASSFSGRGYEQYF | TGTGCCAGCAGCTTTAGCGGGAGGGGGTACGAGCAGTACTTC
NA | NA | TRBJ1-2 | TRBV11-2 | CASSLDTGRYGYTF | TGTGCCAGCAGCTTAGATACAGGGCGATATGGCTACACCTTC
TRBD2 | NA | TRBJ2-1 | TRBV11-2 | CASSRGLADNEQFF | TGTGCCAGCAGCCGGGGACTAGCGGACAATGAGCAGTTCTTC
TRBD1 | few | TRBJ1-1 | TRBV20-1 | CSATQGDEAFF | TGCAGTGCTACTCAGGGGGATGAAGCTTTCTTT
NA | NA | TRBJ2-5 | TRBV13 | CASSSRGAGETQYF | TGTGCCAGCAGCTCCCGCGGGGCGGGAGAGACCCAGTACTTC